Listed below are T cell receptor beta chains from one sample, sequenced in a study of identical twins. Using its own MiXCR run on the 5' RACE reads, TCRdb lists one record per CDR3 protein. The repertoire holds more than 400,000 distinct CDR3 sequences, with approximately 14% as singletons. The sample was also linked to a second study, of yellow fever vaccine responses in identical twins.

The sample consisted of CD4+ T cells sorted from blood. The receptor set was obtained from a woman aged 18-29 years in good health. The CDR3 runs from the conserved cysteine through the conserved F or W.

>TRBJ2-1|TRBV9|18
CASSVEEPGLASYNEQFF
>TRBJ2-3|TRBV6-5|15
CASSSIRGSTDTQYF
>TRBJ2-5|TRBV29-1|16
CSVVRLAGQTQETQYF
>TRBJ2-1|TRBV7-4|14
CASSRGGPNNEQFF
>TRBJ2-3|TRBV7-3|14
CASSLKVFPDTQYF
>TRBJ2-6|TRBV24-1|16
CATSDVDRSGTNVLTF
>TRBJ1-1|TRBV20-1|12
CSARGRSTEAFF
>TRBJ2-1|TRBV5-5|14
CASSLEGLAYEQFF
>TRBJ2-2|TRBV9|16
CASSVGSLANTGELFF
>TRBJ2-3|TRBV7-9|14
CASSLTQGSDTQYF
>TRBJ1-1|TRBV29-1|13
CSVERTVATEAFF
>TRBJ2-1|TRBV24-1|16
CATSDSIAGGYNEQFF
>TRBJ2-1|TRBV2|17
CASCLAEPWTSGGKQFF
>TRBJ1-2|TRBV28|16
CASSTQGRQEIYGYTF
>TRBJ1-2|TRBV10-3|12
CAISGPNYGYTF
>TRBJ2-3|TRBV6-5|15
CASSYSIQSTDTQYF
>TRBJ2-7|TRBV29-1|14
CSARPGTGSYEQYF
>TRBJ2-1|TRBV7-9|15
CASSLEGYSYNEQFF
>TRBJ2-5|TRBV5-1|14
CASSLAPGEETQYF
>TRBJ2-3|TRBV2|15
CASRSGGGGEDTQYF
>TRBJ2-3|TRBV4-2|17
CASSQDRASGGRDTQYF
>TRBJ2-1|TRBV2|12
CASRYSGNEQFF
>TRBJ1-6|TRBV20-1|19
CSARDIHSQGSSYNSPLHF
>TRBJ1-6|TRBV2|14
CASSEEVGVSPLHF
>TRBJ1-3|TRBV20-1|11
CSAFSGNTIYF
>TRBJ2-1|TRBV5-1|12
CASSEVNNEQFF
>TRBJ2-3|TRBV11-3|16
CASSLAGGLIKDTQYF
>TRBJ2-1|TRBV4-1|16
CASSQVDMISYNEQFF
>TRBJ2-5|TRBV12-3/TRBV12-4|16
CASSLILAGPQETQYF
>TRBJ2-1|TRBV5-1|17
CASSYAVGTGNPPEQFF
>TRBJ1-2|TRBV6-5|15
CASSYQPTGHGGYTF
>TRBJ2-1|TRBV7-2|15
CASSLVAGGPGEQFF
>TRBJ1-2|TRBV20-1|12
CSASTANYGYTF
>TRBJ2-6|TRBV7-8|16
CASRLGTVSGANVLTF
>TRBJ2-1|TRBV2|13
CASNGLSGNEQFF
>TRBJ2-2|TRBV18|13
CASSPRVVGELFF
>TRBJ2-2|TRBV12-3/TRBV12-4|14
CASRGRGVTGELFF
>TRBJ2-1|TRBV5-1|16
CASSFNGRGGRDEQFF
>TRBJ2-3|TRBV7-8|15
CASRRGGPSTDTQYF
>TRBJ2-3|TRBV20-1|18
CSARAWTSGRGFTDTQYF
>TRBJ2-7|TRBV12-3/TRBV12-4|14
CASSFEQGAYEQYF
>TRBJ2-6|TRBV11-2|17
CASSPRYRESGANVLTF
>TRBJ1-6|TRBV12-3/TRBV12-4|13
CASTYSRNSPLHF
>TRBJ1-6|TRBV27|15
CASSPKQGIGSPLHF
>TRBJ1-2|TRBV12-3/TRBV12-4|13
CASSRQGYNGYTF
>TRBJ1-5|TRBV20-1|15
CSASPPGARNQPQHF
>TRBJ1-2|TRBV3-1|15
CASSPSTDRGHGYTF
>TRBJ1-1|TRBV12-3/TRBV12-4|16
CASMPRQGGLGTEAFF
>TRBJ2-1|TRBV15|11
CATSRDNEQFF
>TRBJ2-2|TRBV5-1|14
CASLGTANTGELFF
>TRBJ2-4|TRBV5-1|17
CASSLDAAGLAKNIQYF